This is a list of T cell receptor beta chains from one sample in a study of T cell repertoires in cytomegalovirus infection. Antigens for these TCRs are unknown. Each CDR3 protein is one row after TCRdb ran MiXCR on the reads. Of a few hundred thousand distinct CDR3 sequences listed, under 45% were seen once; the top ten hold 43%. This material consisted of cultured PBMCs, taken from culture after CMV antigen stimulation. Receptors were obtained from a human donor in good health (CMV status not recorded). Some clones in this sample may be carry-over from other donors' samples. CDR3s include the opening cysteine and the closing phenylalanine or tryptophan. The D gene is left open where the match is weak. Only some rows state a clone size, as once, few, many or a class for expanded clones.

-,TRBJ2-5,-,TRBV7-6,CASSSEDAETQYF,TGTGCCAGCAGCTCCGAGGATGCCGAGACCCAGTACTTC
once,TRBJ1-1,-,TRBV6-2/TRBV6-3,CASSYSTPTEAFF,TGTGCCAGCAGTTACTCGACCCCGACTGAAGCTTTCTTT
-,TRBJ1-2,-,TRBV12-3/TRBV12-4,CASSVGIQSGYTF,TGTGCCAGCAGTGTCGGGATTCAAAGTGGCTACACCTTC
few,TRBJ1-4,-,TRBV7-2,CASSPTGWTNEKLFF,TGTGCCAGCAGCCCAACAGGGTGGACTAATGAAAAACTGTTTTTT
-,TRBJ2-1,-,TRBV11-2,CASSLAGAGYNEQFF,TGTGCCAGCAGCTTAGCCGGGGCAGGTTACAATGAGCAGTTCTTC
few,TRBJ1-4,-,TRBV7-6,CASSTRWGREREKLFF,TGTGCCAGCAGCACGCGATGGGGCAGGGAGCGTGAAAAACTGTTTTTT
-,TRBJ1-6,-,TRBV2,CASSADRSLHF,TGTGCCAGCAGTGCCGACCGGTCCCTCCACTTT
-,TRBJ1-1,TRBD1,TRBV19,CASGDRYTEAFF,TGTGCCAGTGGGGACAGATACACTGAAGCTTTCTTT
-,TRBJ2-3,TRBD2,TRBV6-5,CASIGTSGFTDTQYF,TGTGCCAGCATCGGGACTAGCGGATTCACAGATACGCAGTATTTT
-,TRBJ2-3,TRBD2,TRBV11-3,CASSPGLEDDTQYF,TGTGCCAGCAGCCCGGGACTAGAAGATGATACGCAGTATTTT
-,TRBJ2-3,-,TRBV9,CASSANSAGDTQYF,TGTGCCAGCAGCGCCAATAGTGCAGGGGATACGCAGTATTTT
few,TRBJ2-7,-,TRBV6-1,CASSDRGSYEQYF,TGTGCCAGCAGTGACAGGGGTAGCTACGAGCAGTACTTC
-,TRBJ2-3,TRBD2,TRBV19,CASSTSGEGPDTQYF,TGTGCCAGTAGTACGAGCGGGGAGGGGCCCGATACGCAGTATTTT
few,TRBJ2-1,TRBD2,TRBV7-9,CASSVAGVFYNEQFF,TGTGCCAGCAGCGTAGCGGGGGTATTCTACAATGAGCAGTTCTTC
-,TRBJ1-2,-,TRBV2,CASGVMGAGLGGYTF,TGTGCCAGCGGGGTAATGGGTGCGGGTTTAGGTGGCTACACCTTC
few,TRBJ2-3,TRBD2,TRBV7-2,CASIIGRVPDTQYF,TGTGCCAGCATCATCGGGAGGGTCCCAGATACGCAGTATTTT
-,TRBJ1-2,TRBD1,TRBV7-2,CASSLYRGSNYGYTF,TGTGCCAGCAGCCTCTACAGGGGTTCCAACTATGGCTACACCTTC
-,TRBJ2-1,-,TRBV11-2,CASSSDRSGEQFF,TGTGCCAGCAGCTCCGACAGGAGCGGTGAGCAGTTCTTC
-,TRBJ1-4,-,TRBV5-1,CASRPGGATNEKLFF,TGCGCCAGCAGACCCGGGGGGGCAACTAATGAAAAACTGTTTTTT
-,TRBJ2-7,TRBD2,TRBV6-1,CASIWGLAGYEQYF,TGTGCCAGCATTTGGGGACTAGCGGGTTACGAGCAGTACTTC